This T cell receptor (beta chain) was identified in a study of cytotoxic CD8 clonotypes in ibrutinib-treated CLL. Study information: Response material was collected after a median approximately 12 months of treatment, range 6 to 36.

Trimming removed 3 bases at V and 2 bases at J, with 10 bases between. In germline, CDR1 is GTSNPN, CDR2 SVGIG (reference sequence). The CDR3 consists of 13 residues. Notes on the study in general: Public clonotypes occurred uncommonly; on treatment, they contracted or remained stable.

About this clone itself: Its specificity is unknown.

The data were produced by immunoSEQ multiplex PCR, yet TCRdb's version contains in-frame clones alone and is incomplete. The table includes 45,000 to 55,000 clones, 53% detected once. The chain links TRBV30 to TRBJ1-2; unclear D gene. This clonotype originated in a human donor with chronic lymphocytic leukemia. Material: PBMCs, obtained after 12 months of ibrutinib treatment. The CDR3 is CAWRIQRNYGYTF. The CDR3 coding sequence is TGTGCCTGGAGAATACAGAGGAACTATGGCTACACCTTC.